This T cell receptor beta chain is from a study of blood T cell repertoires in COVID-19. Study at large: There were acute and convalescent COVID-19 samples, and they came from the United States, Italy and Spain. The analysed material was cDNA or gDNA that came from T cells, B-cell-depleted T cells, or PBMCs.

Original processing notes: Researchers report that nucleated cell counts were estimated from reference gene primer amplification. The protocol was immunoSEQ multiplex PCR, while the TCRdb copy is restricted to in-frame clones and leaves out a portion. V and J calls and clone size follow that table, whereas D and trimming were derived from the DNA. The repertoire holds some 60,000 clones, about 80% seen once, with around 10% in the top ten. A few counts support this clone. From germline, CDR1 is SGHAT and CDR2 FQNNGV. There are 15 residues in the CDR3. V lost 5 bases and J lost 5, with 16 bases in between. The Seattle patients, enrolled during active infection, were followed longitudinally.

The clonotype originates from an elderly man with COVID-19, enrolled during active disease. The J gene is TRBJ2-1, the V gene TRBV11-2, with D perhaps TRBD1 (6 bases). The sample was peripheral blood. The CDR3 loop is CASSIWTEPNNEQFF. As DNA, the CDR3 is TGTGCCAGCAGCATTTGGACAGAGCCAAACAATGAGCAGTTCTTC.